This is a list of T cell receptor beta chains from one sample in a study of T cell clonotyping in hematopoietic cell transplantation. The assay was immunoSEQ multiplex PCR, and TCRdb's table has in-frame clones only and misses some. The data contain 60,000 to 75,000 clones, around 94% of them singletons. The specimen sequenced was peripheral blood mononuclear cells. These receptor sequences come from a man aged 45 to 65 in good health. Some clones in this sample may be carry-over from other donors' samples. Both conserved end residues are part of each CDR3. The D gene is left open where the match is weak.

d_call	j_call	v_call	cdr3_nt	cdr3_aa
-	TRBJ2-1	TRBV5-1	TGCGCCAGCAGCTCCTTGTCGGGACCCTACAATGAGCAGTTCTTC	CASSSLSGPYNEQFF
-	TRBJ1-1	TRBV5-6	TGTGCCAGCAGAGAGGGACATGCAATGAACACTGAAGCTTTCTTT	CASREGHAMNTEAFF
TRBD1	TRBJ2-1	TRBV5-6	TGTGCCAGCAGCCAACCCGGGACAGGGGGTTACAATGAGCAGTTCTTC	CASSQPGTGGYNEQFF
-	TRBJ1-6	TRBV7-8	TGTGCCAGCAGCTTAGTGCAGGGAAGTAATTCACCCCTCCACTTT	CASSLVQGSNSPLHF
TRBD1	TRBJ2-2	TRBV7-6	TGTGCCAGCAGCTTTGGGCAGGGGGCTCAGCCCGGGGAGCTGTTTTTT	CASSFGQGAQPGELFF
-	TRBJ2-7	TRBV6-6	TGTGCCAGCAGTTACTCGATCGCAGGGAGTAACTACGAGCAGTACTTC	CASSYSIAGSNYEQYF
-	TRBJ2-3	TRBV6-5	TGTGCCAGCAGCCTTAACGGGGCTATCACAGATACGCAGTATTTT	CASSLNGAITDTQYF
TRBD2	TRBJ2-7	TRBV19	TGTGCCAGTAGTATAGGTAGCGGGAGCTCCTACGAGCAGTACTTC	CASSIGSGSSYEQYF
-	TRBJ1-5	TRBV19	TGTGCCAGTAGTATAGGACGGCGGGGGCAGCCCCAGCATTTT	CASSIGRRGQPQHF
TRBD1	TRBJ1-6	TRBV7-9	TGTGCCAGCAGCCCCCGGGACAGACCCTGGGATTCACCCCTCCACTTT	CASSPRDRPWDSPLHF
TRBD1	TRBJ2-3	TRBV30	TGTGCCTGGAACCGGGACAGGGATTTCCTAAGCACAGATACGCAGTATTTT	CAWNRDRDFLSTDTQYF
TRBD1	TRBJ2-7	TRBV6-1	TGTGCCAGCAGCCTACGACAGGGAATCTACGAGCAGTACTTC	CASSLRQGIYEQYF
TRBD1	TRBJ2-5	TRBV27	TGTGCCAGCAGTTTACGGGACAGGGGGCTGAAGAGGGAGACCCAGTACTTC	CASSLRDRGLKRETQYF
-	TRBJ2-7	TRBV6-5	TGTGCCAGCAGGGGACCCACCCCCCACGAGCAGTACTTC	CASRGPTPHEQYF
TRBD1	TRBJ1-4	TRBV29-1	TGCAGCGCCCGACAGGGGAGAAATCTTAATGAAAAACTGTTTTTT	CSARQGRNLNEKLFF
TRBD1	TRBJ1-2	TRBV6-5	TGTGCCAGCAGCCCCGGAGGACAGGTCTATGGCTACACCTTC	CASSPGGQVYGYTF
-	TRBJ2-2	TRBV5-1	TGCGCCAGCAGCTTACAGGGATACACCGGGGAGCTGTTTTTT	CASSLQGYTGELFF
-	TRBJ2-7	TRBV6-1	TGTGCCAGCAGGGAAGCACAGGGATATAACGAGCAGTACTTC	CASREAQGYNEQYF
-	TRBJ2-2	TRBV6-1	TGTGCCAGCACCGGGGAGCTGTTTTTT	CASTGELFF
-	TRBJ1-2	TRBV6-1	TGTGCCAGCAGTTCCGAGCAGCGTATGGGCTACACCTTC	CASSSEQRMGYTF
TRBD2	TRBJ2-5	TRBV9	TGTGCCAGCACCCGGCTAGCGGGAGCCCAAGAGACCCAGTACTTC	CASTRLAGAQETQYF
TRBD2	TRBJ2-3	TRBV14	TGTGCCAGCAGCCGAACTAGCGGCACAGATACGCAGTATTTT	CASSRTSGTDTQYF
TRBD1	TRBJ2-7	TRBV28	TGTGCCAGCACCCGTACGGCAGGGGGCTACGAGCAGTACTTC	CASTRTAGGYEQYF
TRBD1	TRBJ2-3	TRBV11-2	TGTGCCAGCAGCTTATCAGGCCAGGGGGCCGATACGCAGTATTTT	CASSLSGQGADTQYF
TRBD2	TRBJ2-5	TRBV2	TGTGCCAGCAGTTCCGGGACTAGGACCGAGACCCAGTACTTC	CASSSGTRTETQYF
TRBD1	TRBJ2-5	TRBV5-1	TGCGCCAGCAGCCCGGGACAGGGTGTATACGAGACCCAGTACTTC	CASSPGQGVYETQYF
-	TRBJ1-1	TRBV7-6	TGTGCCAGCAGCTTAGGAGACAGCCGGAACACTGAAGCTTTCTTT	CASSLGDSRNTEAFF
TRBD1	TRBJ1-4	TRBV7-6	TGTGCCAGCAGCCGACCAGGGGGTGAAAAACTGTTTTTT	CASSRPGGEKLFF
-	TRBJ2-7	TRBV6-5	TGTGCCAGCAGGTCCGGGATCGAGCAGTACTTC	CASRSGIEQYF
-	TRBJ2-3	TRBV9	TGTGCCAGCAGCGTAGTTGGTGACTTCCCCACAGATACGCAGTATTTT	CASSVVGDFPTDTQYF
-	TRBJ1-1	TRBV5-1	TGCGCCAGCAGCTTGGCCAAGAACACTGAAGCTTTCTTT	CASSLAKNTEAFF
TRBD2	TRBJ2-3	TRBV7-7	TGTGCTAGCAGCTTAGGCGGGACTAGCGGGAGCACAGATACGCAGTATTTT	CASSLGGTSGSTDTQYF
TRBD1	TRBJ1-6	TRBV6-5	TGTGCCAGCAGTTACCGCCCCAGACAGGGGGATTCACCCCTCCACTTT	CASSYRPRQGDSPLHF